This is a list of T cell receptor beta chains from one sample in a study of T cell repertoires in cytomegalovirus infection. These receptors have no identified antigens. A single record per CDR3 protein comes from TCRdb applying MiXCR to the reads. The table shows about 570,000 distinct CDR3 sequences, with almost 40% occurring only once. The sequenced sample was cultured PBMCs, obtained from culture after CMV antigen stimulation. These receptors were collected from a human donor in good health (CMV status not recorded). Some clones in this sample may be carry-over from other donors' samples. Each CDR3 is given with its conserved first and last residue. A D gene is named only where the DNA matches it firmly. Part of the rows lack a size; the others show once, few, many or a class for expanded clones.

J gene: TRBJ2-5; V gene: TRBV19; D gene: .; clone size: .; CDR3 DNA: TGTGCCAGTAGTATAGTGGGCAATGGGGAGACCCAGTACTTC; CDR3 protein: CASSIVGNGETQYF
J gene: TRBJ2-5; V gene: TRBV5-6; D gene: TRBD2; clone size: .; CDR3 DNA: TGTGCCAGCAGGCACGCCGGGACTAGCAGGAAGACCCAGTACTTC; CDR3 protein: CASRHAGTSRKTQYF
J gene: TRBJ1-2; V gene: TRBV12-3/TRBV12-4; D gene: .; clone size: few; CDR3 DNA: TGTGCCAGCAGCCCCCGGGGCCAATACTATGGCTACACCTTC; CDR3 protein: CASSPRGQYYGYTF
J gene: TRBJ1-3; V gene: TRBV7-8; D gene: .; clone size: .; CDR3 DNA: TGTGCCAGCTCGGCGGAGGGGTTAAACACCATATATTTT; CDR3 protein: CASSAEGLNTIYF
J gene: TRBJ2-7; V gene: TRBV7-2; D gene: .; clone size: many; CDR3 DNA: TGTGCCAGCAGCTTAGGACAGGGAGGGGAGCAGTACTTC; CDR3 protein: CASSLGQGGEQYF
J gene: TRBJ2-5; V gene: TRBV7-2; D gene: .; clone size: many; CDR3 DNA: TGTGCCAGCAGCTTACGGGCGCGAGAGACCCAGTACTTC; CDR3 protein: CASSLRARETQYF
J gene: TRBJ2-4; V gene: TRBV27; D gene: TRBD2; clone size: .; CDR3 DNA: TGTGCCAGCAGCACCAAAACTAGCGGGAAAGCCAAAAACATTCAGTACTTC; CDR3 protein: CASSTKTSGKAKNIQYF
J gene: TRBJ2-5; V gene: TRBV2; D gene: TRBD2; clone size: .; CDR3 DNA: TGTGCCAGCAGTGGCGGCGGGGGGGCCTCTTTAACCCAGTACTTC; CDR3 protein: CASSGGGGASLTQYF
J gene: TRBJ2-5; V gene: TRBV14; D gene: .; clone size: .; CDR3 DNA: TGTGCCAGCAGCCTCCTGATAAGTGGGCAAGAGACCCAGTACTTC; CDR3 protein: CASSLLISGQETQYF
J gene: TRBJ2-3; V gene: TRBV7-2; D gene: .; clone size: .; CDR3 DNA: TGTGCCAGCAGCCCCTTGTGGGGAAGCACAGATACGCAGTATTTT; CDR3 protein: CASSPLWGSTDTQYF
J gene: TRBJ1-2; V gene: TRBV5-4; D gene: .; clone size: .; CDR3 DNA: TGTGCCAGCAGCTTAATTTCAGGAGAGTCTGGCTACACCTTC; CDR3 protein: CASSLISGESGYTF
J gene: TRBJ2-5; V gene: TRBV20-1; D gene: TRBD1; clone size: .; CDR3 DNA: TGCAGTGCTAGAGCGGGACAGGGGACCGGTGAGACCCAGTACTTC; CDR3 protein: CSARAGQGTGETQYF
J gene: TRBJ2-5; V gene: TRBV29-1; D gene: .; clone size: .; CDR3 DNA: TGCAGCGTTGAAGGTCCGGGATTGGGAGAGACCCAGTACTTC; CDR3 protein: CSVEGPGLGETQYF
J gene: TRBJ1-3; V gene: TRBV2; D gene: .; clone size: few; CDR3 DNA: TGTGCCAGCAGGCGGTCGGGAAACACCATATATTTT; CDR3 protein: CASRRSGNTIYF
J gene: TRBJ2-2; V gene: TRBV7-2; D gene: .; clone size: few; CDR3 DNA: TGTGCCAGCAGCTTAGTTCCTCCTAGCGTTCTAAACACCGGGGAGCTGTTTTTT; CDR3 protein: CASSLVPPSVLNTGELFF
J gene: TRBJ2-1; V gene: TRBV5-1; D gene: .; clone size: .; CDR3 DNA: TGCGCCAGCAGCTTGGTGGTGGGGTCCCAGGAGCAGTTCTTC; CDR3 protein: CASSLVVGSQEQFF
J gene: TRBJ2-6; V gene: TRBV12-3/TRBV12-4; D gene: .; clone size: few; CDR3 DNA: TGTGCCAGCTGCCTAATGGGAGGGGGCGCGTTTGGGGCCAACGTCCTGACTTTC; CDR3 protein: CASCLMGGGAFGANVLTF
J gene: TRBJ2-7; V gene: TRBV7-2; D gene: .; clone size: many; CDR3 DNA: TGTGCCAGCAGCCCTCGTTCGGGACGTAGTACCTACGAGCAGTACTTC; CDR3 protein: CASSPRSGRSTYEQYF
J gene: TRBJ2-3; V gene: TRBV5-5; D gene: .; clone size: .; CDR3 DNA: TGTGCCAGCAGCCCGTGGAACACAGATACGCAGTATTTT; CDR3 protein: CASSPWNTDTQYF
J gene: TRBJ2-2; V gene: TRBV5-1; D gene: TRBD2; clone size: .; CDR3 DNA: TGCGCCAGCAGACTAGCGGTAAACACCGGGGAGCTGTTTTTT; CDR3 protein: CASRLAVNTGELFF
J gene: TRBJ1-2; V gene: TRBV2; D gene: TRBD1; clone size: few; CDR3 DNA: TGTGCCAGCAGGGTGGGACAGATCAACTATGGCTACACCTTC; CDR3 protein: CASRVGQINYGYTF
J gene: TRBJ1-2; V gene: TRBV7-2; D gene: .; clone size: many; CDR3 DNA: TGTGCCAGCAGCTTAGCAGTTGGTCCCGCGACTAACTATGGCTACACCTTC; CDR3 protein: CASSLAVGPATNYGYTF
J gene: TRBJ2-7; V gene: TRBV11-1; D gene: .; clone size: .; CDR3 DNA: TGTGCCAGCAGCCCCACCCCTTCCCTGGAGCAGTACTTC; CDR3 protein: CASSPTPSLEQYF
J gene: TRBJ1-3; V gene: TRBV2; D gene: TRBD1; clone size: .; CDR3 DNA: TGTGCCAGCAGTGCCAACAGGGGCTCTGGAAACACCATATATTTT; CDR3 protein: CASSANRGSGNTIYF
J gene: TRBJ1-4; V gene: TRBV13; D gene: .; clone size: .; CDR3 DNA: TGTGCCAGCAGTCAAGGCCCGGGCGCGGGGGGTAATGAAAAACTGTTTTTT; CDR3 protein: CASSQGPGAGGNEKLFF
J gene: TRBJ2-7; V gene: TRBV20-1; D gene: TRBD2; clone size: .; CDR3 DNA: TGCAGTGCTAGATATAGCGGGGGCACCTACGAGCAGTACTTC; CDR3 protein: CSARYSGGTYEQYF
J gene: TRBJ1-2; V gene: TRBV10-3; D gene: .; clone size: .; CDR3 DNA: TGTGCCATCATGGACAGAGATAACTATGGCTACACCTTC; CDR3 protein: CAIMDRDNYGYTF
J gene: TRBJ2-2; V gene: TRBV27; D gene: .; clone size: .; CDR3 DNA: TGTGCCAGCAGTTTTAGGGGCCGCAGCACCGGGGAGCTGTTTTTT; CDR3 protein: CASSFRGRSTGELFF
J gene: TRBJ2-7; V gene: TRBV6-1; D gene: .; clone size: .; CDR3 DNA: TGTGCCAGCAAACTTACGGGGCATCACGAGCAGTACTTC; CDR3 protein: CASKLTGHHEQYF
J gene: TRBJ1-1; V gene: TRBV7-2; D gene: .; clone size: many; CDR3 DNA: TGTGCCAGCAGCCCGTCGATGCAGAACACTGAAGCTTTCTTT; CDR3 protein: CASSPSMQNTEAFF
J gene: TRBJ2-1; V gene: TRBV12-3/TRBV12-4; D gene: .; clone size: few; CDR3 DNA: TGTGCCAGCAACCAAGGGGGATCCTACAATGAGCAGTTCTTC; CDR3 protein: CASNQGGSYNEQFF
J gene: TRBJ1-1; V gene: TRBV5-6; D gene: .; clone size: .; CDR3 DNA: TGTGCCAGCAGCTGGGGTTTTAACACTGAAGCTTTCTTT; CDR3 protein: CASSWGFNTEAFF
J gene: TRBJ1-3; V gene: TRBV6-5; D gene: TRBD1; clone size: .; CDR3 DNA: TGTGCCAGCAGAACAGGGGCTGGAAACACCATATATTTT; CDR3 protein: CASRTGAGNTIYF
J gene: TRBJ2-5; V gene: TRBV6-2/TRBV6-3; D gene: TRBD1; clone size: .; CDR3 DNA: TGTGCCAGCACCTCCGGGACAGATCGGGAGACCCAGTACTTC; CDR3 protein: CASTSGTDRETQYF
J gene: TRBJ2-7; V gene: TRBV12-3/TRBV12-4; D gene: TRBD2; clone size: .; CDR3 DNA: TGTGCCAGCAGCACGACGGGACTAGCGCCTTACGAGCAGTACTTC; CDR3 protein: CASSTTGLAPYEQYF
J gene: TRBJ2-3; V gene: TRBV20-1; D gene: .; clone size: .; CDR3 DNA: TGCAGTGCCCTACACCCCCGGGGCCCCACAGATACGCAGTATTTT; CDR3 protein: CSALHPRGPTDTQYF
J gene: TRBJ2-3; V gene: TRBV7-2; D gene: TRBD1; clone size: .; CDR3 DNA: TGTGCCAGCAGCCTCGACAGGGAAAGTGATACGCAGTATTTT; CDR3 protein: CASSLDRESDTQYF
J gene: TRBJ2-1; V gene: TRBV6-8; D gene: TRBD2; clone size: .; CDR3 DNA: TGTGCCAGCAGGCCGGCTAGCGGAGTCTACAATGAGCAGTTCTTC; CDR3 protein: CASRPASGVYNEQFF
J gene: TRBJ2-2; V gene: TRBV7-9; D gene: TRBD1; clone size: few; CDR3 DNA: TGTGCCAGCAGCCCTCCCGCCAGGGGGCGGAAAAACACCGGGGAGCTGTTTTTT; CDR3 protein: CASSPPARGRKNTGELFF
J gene: TRBJ1-1; V gene: TRBV12-3/TRBV12-4; D gene: .; clone size: many; CDR3 DNA: TGTGCCAGCAGCGCTTTAGGGACGGCGAACACTGAAGCTTTCTTT; CDR3 protein: CASSALGTANTEAFF
J gene: TRBJ1-1; V gene: TRBV7-8; D gene: .; clone size: many; CDR3 DNA: TGTGCCAGCAGCTATTCGGGTGGGAACACTGAAGCTTTCTTT; CDR3 protein: CASSYSGGNTEAFF
J gene: TRBJ2-5; V gene: TRBV7-2; D gene: .; clone size: many; CDR3 DNA: TGTGCCAGCAGCTTCGCCGACCAAGAGACCCAGTACTTC; CDR3 protein: CASSFADQETQYF
J gene: TRBJ2-3; V gene: TRBV9; D gene: TRBD2; clone size: .; CDR3 DNA: TGTGCCAGCTGCCCCAGCGGGGCACCGGGAGATACGCAGTATTTT; CDR3 protein: CASCPSGAPGDTQYF
J gene: TRBJ2-1; V gene: TRBV27; D gene: TRBD2; clone size: once; CDR3 DNA: TGTGCCAGCAGTTGGGGTAGCGGGAGGGTTGGAGGTGAGCAGTTCTTC; CDR3 protein: CASSWGSGRVGGEQFF
J gene: TRBJ2-1; V gene: TRBV7-2; D gene: .; clone size: few; CDR3 DNA: TGTGCCAGCAAAAAAGGGGGGGAGGGTTACAATGAGCAGTTCTTC; CDR3 protein: CASKKGGEGYNEQFF
J gene: TRBJ2-5; V gene: TRBV18; D gene: .; clone size: few; CDR3 DNA: TGTGCCAGCTCACGAAACAGGGAAAGAGAGACCCAGTACTTC; CDR3 protein: CASSRNRERETQYF
J gene: TRBJ2-7; V gene: TRBV12-3/TRBV12-4; D gene: .; clone size: .; CDR3 DNA: TGTGCCAGCGGGGGACTCGGGTACGAGCAGTACTTC; CDR3 protein: CASGGLGYEQYF
J gene: TRBJ2-1; V gene: TRBV18; D gene: .; clone size: few; CDR3 DNA: TGTGCCAGCTCACCCGGAGAGGGTGAGCAGTTCTTC; CDR3 protein: CASSPGEGEQFF